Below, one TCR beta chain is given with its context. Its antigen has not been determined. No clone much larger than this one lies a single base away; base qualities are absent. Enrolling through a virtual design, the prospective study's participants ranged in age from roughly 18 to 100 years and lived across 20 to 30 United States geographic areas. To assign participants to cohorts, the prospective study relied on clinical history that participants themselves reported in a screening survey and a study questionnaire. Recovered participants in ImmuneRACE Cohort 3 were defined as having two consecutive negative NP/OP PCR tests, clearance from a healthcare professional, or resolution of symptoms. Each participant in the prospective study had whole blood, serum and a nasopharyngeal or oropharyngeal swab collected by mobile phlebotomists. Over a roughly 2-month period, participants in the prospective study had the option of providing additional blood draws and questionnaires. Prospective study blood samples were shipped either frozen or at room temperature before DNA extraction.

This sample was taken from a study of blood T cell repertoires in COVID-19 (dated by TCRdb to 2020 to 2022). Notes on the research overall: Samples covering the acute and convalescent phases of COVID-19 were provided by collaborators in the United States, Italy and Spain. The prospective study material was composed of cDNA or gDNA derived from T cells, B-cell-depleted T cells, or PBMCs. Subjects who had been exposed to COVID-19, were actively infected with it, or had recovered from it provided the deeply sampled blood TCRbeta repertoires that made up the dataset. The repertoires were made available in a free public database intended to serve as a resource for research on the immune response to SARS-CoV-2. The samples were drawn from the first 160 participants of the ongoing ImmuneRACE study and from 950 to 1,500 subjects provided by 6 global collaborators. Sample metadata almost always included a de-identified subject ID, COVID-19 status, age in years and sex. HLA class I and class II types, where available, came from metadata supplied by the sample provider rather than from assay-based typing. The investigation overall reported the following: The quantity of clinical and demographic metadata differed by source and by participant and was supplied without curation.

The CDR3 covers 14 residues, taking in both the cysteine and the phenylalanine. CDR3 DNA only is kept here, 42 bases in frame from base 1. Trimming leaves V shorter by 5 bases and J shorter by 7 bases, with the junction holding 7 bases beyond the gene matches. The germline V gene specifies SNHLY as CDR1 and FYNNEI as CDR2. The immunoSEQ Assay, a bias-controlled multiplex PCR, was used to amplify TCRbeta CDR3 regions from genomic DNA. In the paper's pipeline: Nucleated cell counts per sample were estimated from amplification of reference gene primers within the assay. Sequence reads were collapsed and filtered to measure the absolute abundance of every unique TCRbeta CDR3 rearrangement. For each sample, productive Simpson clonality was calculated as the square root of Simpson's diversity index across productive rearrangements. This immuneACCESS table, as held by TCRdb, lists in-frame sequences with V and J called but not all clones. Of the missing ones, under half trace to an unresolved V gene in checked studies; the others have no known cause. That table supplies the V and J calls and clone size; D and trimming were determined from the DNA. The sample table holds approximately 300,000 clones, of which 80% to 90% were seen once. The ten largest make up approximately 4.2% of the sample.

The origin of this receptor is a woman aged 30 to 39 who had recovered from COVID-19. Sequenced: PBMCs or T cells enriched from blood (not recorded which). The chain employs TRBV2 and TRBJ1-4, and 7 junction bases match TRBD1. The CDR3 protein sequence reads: CASSKGGVGEKLFF. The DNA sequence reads TGTGCCAGCAGTAAAGGGGGCGTGGGTGAAAAACTGTTTTTT.